This entry is about one T cell receptor beta chain. The sample originates from a study of blood T cell repertoires in COVID-19. The overall study: Sample material is recorded as cDNA or gDNA derived from T cells, B-cell-depleted T cells, or PBMCs.

Trimming stripped 3 bases from V and 6 bases from J, with 17 bases between. The V gene's germline CDR1 is LNHDA and CDR2 SQIVND (reference sequence). This CDR3 comprises 15 residues. Per the study methods: Reference gene primer amplification gave nucleated cell count estimates. Method: immunoSEQ multiplex PCR; TCRdb's copy keeps in-frame clones and lacks some. Clonal size and the V and J genes are those of that table, whereas D and trimming came from the DNA. This sample has about 130,000 clones, with around 83% found just once. Seattle patients were enrolled during active infection and followed longitudinally.

This chain uses TRBV19 with TRBJ2-5, with a possible D match to TRBD1 (6 bases). Sequencing used peripheral blood. The receptor was derived from a woman at least 80 years old with COVID-19, enrolled during active disease. CDR3 sequence: CASSMGAAIGKTQYF. CDR3 nucleotides: TGTGCCAGTAGTATGGGGGCAGCTATCGGGAAGACCCAGTACTTC.